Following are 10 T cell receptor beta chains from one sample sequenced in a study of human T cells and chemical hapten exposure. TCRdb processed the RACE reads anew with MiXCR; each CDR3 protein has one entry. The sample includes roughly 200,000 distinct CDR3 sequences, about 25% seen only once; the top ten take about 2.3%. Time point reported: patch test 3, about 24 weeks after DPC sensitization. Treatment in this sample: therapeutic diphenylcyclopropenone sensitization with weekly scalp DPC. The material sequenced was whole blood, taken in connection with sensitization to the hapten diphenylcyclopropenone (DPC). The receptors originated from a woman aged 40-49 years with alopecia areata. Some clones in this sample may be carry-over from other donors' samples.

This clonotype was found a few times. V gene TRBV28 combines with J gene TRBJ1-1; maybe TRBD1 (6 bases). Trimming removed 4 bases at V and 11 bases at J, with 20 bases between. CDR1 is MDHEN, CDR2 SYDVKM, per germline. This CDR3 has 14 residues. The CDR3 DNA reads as TGTGCCAGCAGTTCACCGCACAGGGTCTGGTGGGCTTTCTTT. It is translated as CASSSPHRVWWAFF.

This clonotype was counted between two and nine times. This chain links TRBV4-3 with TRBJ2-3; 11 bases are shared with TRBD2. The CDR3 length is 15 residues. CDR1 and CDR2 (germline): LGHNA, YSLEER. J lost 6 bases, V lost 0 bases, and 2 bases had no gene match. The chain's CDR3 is CASSQEASGRDTQYF. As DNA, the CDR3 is TGCGCCAGCAGCCAAGAAGCTAGCGGGAGGGATACGCAGTATTTT.

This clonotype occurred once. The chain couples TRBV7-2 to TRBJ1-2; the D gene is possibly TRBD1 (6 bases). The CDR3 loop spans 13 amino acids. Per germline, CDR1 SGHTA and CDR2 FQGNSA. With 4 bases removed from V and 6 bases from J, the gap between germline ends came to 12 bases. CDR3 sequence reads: CASSSNRVNGYTF. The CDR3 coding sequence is TGTGCCAGCAGCTCGAACAGGGTAAATGGCTACACCTTC.

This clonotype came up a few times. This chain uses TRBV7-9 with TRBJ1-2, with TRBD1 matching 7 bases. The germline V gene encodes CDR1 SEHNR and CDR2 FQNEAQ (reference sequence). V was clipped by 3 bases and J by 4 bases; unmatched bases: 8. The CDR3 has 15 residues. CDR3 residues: CASSLTGSRSYGYTF. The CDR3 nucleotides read TGTGCCAGCAGCTTGACAGGGAGTAGGAGCTATGGCTACACCTTC.

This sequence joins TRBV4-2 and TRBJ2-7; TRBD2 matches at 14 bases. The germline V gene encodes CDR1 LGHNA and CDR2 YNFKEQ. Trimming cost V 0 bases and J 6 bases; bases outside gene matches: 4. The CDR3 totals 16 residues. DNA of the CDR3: TGTGCCAGCAGCCAAGAGGGGACTAGCGGGAGTACCGAGCAGTACTTC. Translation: CASSQEGTSGSTEQYF.

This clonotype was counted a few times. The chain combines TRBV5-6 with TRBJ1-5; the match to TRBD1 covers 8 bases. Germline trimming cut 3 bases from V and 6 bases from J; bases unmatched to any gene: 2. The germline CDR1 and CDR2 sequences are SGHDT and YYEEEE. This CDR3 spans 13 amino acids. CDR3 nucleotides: TGTGCCAGCAGCTCAGGGGGCGGTCAGCCCCAGCATTTT. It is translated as CASSSGGGQPQHF.

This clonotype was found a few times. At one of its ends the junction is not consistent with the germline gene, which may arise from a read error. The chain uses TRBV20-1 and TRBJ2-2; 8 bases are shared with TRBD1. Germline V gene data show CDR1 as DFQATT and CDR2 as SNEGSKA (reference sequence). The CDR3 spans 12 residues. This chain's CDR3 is CSTGDDTGELFF. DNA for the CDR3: TGTTCGACAGGGGATGACACCGGGGAGCTGTTTTTT.

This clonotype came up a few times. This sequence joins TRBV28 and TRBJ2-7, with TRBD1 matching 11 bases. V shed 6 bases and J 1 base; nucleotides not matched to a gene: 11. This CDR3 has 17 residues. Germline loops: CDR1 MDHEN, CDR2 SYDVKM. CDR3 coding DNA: TGTGCCAGCAGCCCCCCGGGACAGGGGGAGAGGTCCTACGAGCAGTACTTC. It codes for CASSPPGQGERSYEQYF.

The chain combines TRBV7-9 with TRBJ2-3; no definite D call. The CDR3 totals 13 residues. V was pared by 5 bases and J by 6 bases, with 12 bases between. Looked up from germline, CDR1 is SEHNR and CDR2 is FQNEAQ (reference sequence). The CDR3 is CASSRSQIDTQYF. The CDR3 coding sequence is TGTGCCAGCAGCAGGTCCCAAATTGATACGCAGTATTTT.

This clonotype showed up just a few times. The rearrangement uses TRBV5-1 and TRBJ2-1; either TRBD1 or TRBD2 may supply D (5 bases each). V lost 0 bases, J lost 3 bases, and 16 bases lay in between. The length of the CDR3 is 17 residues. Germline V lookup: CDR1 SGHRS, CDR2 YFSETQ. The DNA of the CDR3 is TGCGCCAGCAGCTTGGATCACCCCGGGACCAGCTACAATGAGCAGTTCTTC. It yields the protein CASSLDHPGTSYNEQFF. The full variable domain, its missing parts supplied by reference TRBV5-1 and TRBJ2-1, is KAGVTQTPRYLIKTRGQQVTLSCSPISGHRSVSWYQQTPGQGLQFLFEYFSETQRNKGNFPGRFSGRQFSNSRSEMNVSTLELGDSALYLCASSLDHPGTSYNEQFFGPGTRLTVL.